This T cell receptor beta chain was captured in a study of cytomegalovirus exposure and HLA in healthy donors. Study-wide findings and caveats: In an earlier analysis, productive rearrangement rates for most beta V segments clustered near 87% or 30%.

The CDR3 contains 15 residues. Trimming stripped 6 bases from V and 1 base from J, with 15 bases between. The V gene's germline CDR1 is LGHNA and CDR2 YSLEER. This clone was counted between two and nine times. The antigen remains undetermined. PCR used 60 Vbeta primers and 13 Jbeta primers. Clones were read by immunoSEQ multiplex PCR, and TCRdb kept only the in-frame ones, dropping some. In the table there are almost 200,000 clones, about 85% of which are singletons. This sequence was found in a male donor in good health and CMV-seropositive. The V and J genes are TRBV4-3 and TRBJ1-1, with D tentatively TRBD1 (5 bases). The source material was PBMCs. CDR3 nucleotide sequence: TGCGCCAGCAGGGCGGGAGGGAGGGGGAACACTGAAGCTTTCTTT. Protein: CASRAGGRGNTEAFF.